This TCR beta chain appears in the sequencing data of a study of blood T cell repertoires in COVID-19. Study-wide context: Sites across the United States, Italy and Spain contributed samples from acute and convalescent COVID-19. The analysed material was cDNA or gDNA that came from T cells, B-cell-depleted T cells, or PBMCs.

This CDR3 contains 14 residues. The junction had 6 bases not matched to a gene; V was cut back by 6 bases and J by 5 bases. Germline V gene lookup returns CDR1 WNHNN and CDR2 SYGVQD (reference sequence). Per the original data handling: Reference gene primer amplification gave estimated nucleated cell counts. Sequencing used immunoSEQ multiplex PCR; TCRdb keeps in-frame clones, though not all of them. V and J calls and clone size are as listed in that table; D and trimming were resolved from the DNA. Of about 220,000 clones listed, 84% were seen once; the top ten hold roughly 3%. The receptor was isolated from a woman aged 25 to 45 who had recovered from COVID-19. The V call is TRBV10-1, the J call TRBJ2-3; TRBD1 matches at 9 bases. Sequencing input: peripheral blood. The CDR3 DNA reads TGCGCCAGCAGCACTAGACAGGGGGGAGATACGCAGTATTTT. The encoded protein is CASSTRQGGDTQYF.